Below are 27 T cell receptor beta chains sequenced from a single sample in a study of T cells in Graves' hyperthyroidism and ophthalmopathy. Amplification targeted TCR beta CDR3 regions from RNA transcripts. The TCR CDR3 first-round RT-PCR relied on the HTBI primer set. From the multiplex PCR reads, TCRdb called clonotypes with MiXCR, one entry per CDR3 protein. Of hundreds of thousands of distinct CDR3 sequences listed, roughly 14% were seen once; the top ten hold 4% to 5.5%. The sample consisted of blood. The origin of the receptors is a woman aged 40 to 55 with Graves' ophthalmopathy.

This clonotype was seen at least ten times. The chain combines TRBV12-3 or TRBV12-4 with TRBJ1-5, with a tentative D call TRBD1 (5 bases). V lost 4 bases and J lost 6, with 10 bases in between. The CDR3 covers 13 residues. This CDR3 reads CASSYGAVQPQHF. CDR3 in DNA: TGTGCCAGCAGTTACGGGGCCGTTCAGCCCCAGCATTTT.

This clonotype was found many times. CDR3 DNA sequence: TGTGCCAGCAGTTACCACGCAAGTGAGGTAGAGACCCAGTACTTC. This translates into CASSYHASEVETQYF. This sequence joins TRBV6-2 or TRBV6-3 and TRBJ2-5; no definite D call. The V end lost 2 bases, the J end lost 4 bases, and 14 bases lay between the germline ends. This CDR3 comprises 15 residues. Germline-derived CDR1 and CDR2 are MNHEY and SVGEGT.

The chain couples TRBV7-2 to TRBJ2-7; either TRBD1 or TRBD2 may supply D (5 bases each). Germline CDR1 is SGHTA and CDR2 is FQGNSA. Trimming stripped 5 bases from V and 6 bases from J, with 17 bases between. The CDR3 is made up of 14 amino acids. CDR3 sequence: CASSGGPRVGEQYF. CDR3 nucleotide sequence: TGTGCCAGCAGCGGGGGACCGCGGGTGGGCGAGCAGTACTTC.

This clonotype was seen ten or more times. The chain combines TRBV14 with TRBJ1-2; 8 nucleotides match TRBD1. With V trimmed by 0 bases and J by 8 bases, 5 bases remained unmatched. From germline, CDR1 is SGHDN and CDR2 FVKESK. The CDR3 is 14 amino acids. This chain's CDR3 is CASSQETGGNGYTF. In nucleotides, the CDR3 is TGTGCCAGCAGCCAAGAAACAGGGGGGAACGGCTACACCTTC.

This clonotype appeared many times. This chain's CDR3 is CSVVPLNSYEQYF. The DNA of the CDR3 is TGCAGTGTGGTCCCTTTAAACTCCTACGAGCAGTACTTC. The chain links TRBV20-1 to TRBJ2-7, with D unresolved. V lost 7 bases and J lost 0, with 13 bases in between. Germline values: CDR1 DFQATT, CDR2 SNEGSKA (reference sequence). This CDR3 comprises 13 residues.

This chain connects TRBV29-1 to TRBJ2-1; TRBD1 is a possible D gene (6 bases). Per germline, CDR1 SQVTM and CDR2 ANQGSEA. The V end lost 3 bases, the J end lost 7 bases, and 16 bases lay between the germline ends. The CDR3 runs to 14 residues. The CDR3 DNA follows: TGCAGCGTTGACTCCCAGGACAGACCTAATGAGCAGTTCTTC. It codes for CSVDSQDRPNEQFF.

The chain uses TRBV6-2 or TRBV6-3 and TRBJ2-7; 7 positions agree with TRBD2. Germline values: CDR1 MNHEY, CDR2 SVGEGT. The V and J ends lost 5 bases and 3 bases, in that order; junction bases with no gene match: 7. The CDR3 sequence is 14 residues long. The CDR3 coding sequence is TGTGCCAGCAGTCCCCCTGGGACTAACTACGAGCAGTACTTC. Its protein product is CASSPPGTNYEQYF.

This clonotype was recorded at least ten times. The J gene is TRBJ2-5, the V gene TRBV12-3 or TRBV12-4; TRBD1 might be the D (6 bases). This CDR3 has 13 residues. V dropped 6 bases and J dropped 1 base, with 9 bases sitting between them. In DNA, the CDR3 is TGTGCCAGCAGCGGGACATTCCAAGAGACCCAGTACTTC. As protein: CASSGTFQETQYF.

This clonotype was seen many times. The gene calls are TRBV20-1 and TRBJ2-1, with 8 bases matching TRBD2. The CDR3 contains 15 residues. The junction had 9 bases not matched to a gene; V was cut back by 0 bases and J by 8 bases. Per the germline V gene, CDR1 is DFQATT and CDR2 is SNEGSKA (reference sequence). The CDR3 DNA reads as TGCAGTGCTAGAGATTCCAGCGGGAGCTGGGATGAGCAGTTCTTC. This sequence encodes CSARDSSGSWDEQFF.

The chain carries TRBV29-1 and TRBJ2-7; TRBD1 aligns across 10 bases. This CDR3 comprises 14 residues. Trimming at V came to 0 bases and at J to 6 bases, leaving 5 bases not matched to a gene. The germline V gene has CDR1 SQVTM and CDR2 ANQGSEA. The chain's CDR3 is CSVEDQGQGREQYF. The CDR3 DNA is TGCAGCGTTGAAGATCAGGGACAGGGGCGCGAGCAGTACTTC.

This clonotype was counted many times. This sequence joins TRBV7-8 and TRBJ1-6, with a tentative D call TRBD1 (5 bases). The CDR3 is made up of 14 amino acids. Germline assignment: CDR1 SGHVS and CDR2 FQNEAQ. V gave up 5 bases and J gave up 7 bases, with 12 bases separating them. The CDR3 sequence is CASSTRVSNSPLHF. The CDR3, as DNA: TGTGCCAGCAGCACCAGGGTGTCGAATTCACCCCTCCACTTT.

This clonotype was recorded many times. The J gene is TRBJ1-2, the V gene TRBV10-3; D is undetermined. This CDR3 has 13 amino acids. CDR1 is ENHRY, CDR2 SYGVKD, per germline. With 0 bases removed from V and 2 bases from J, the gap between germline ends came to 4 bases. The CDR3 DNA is TGTGCCATCAGTGAGTCGCCAAACTATGGCTACACCTTC. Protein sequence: CAISESPNYGYTF.

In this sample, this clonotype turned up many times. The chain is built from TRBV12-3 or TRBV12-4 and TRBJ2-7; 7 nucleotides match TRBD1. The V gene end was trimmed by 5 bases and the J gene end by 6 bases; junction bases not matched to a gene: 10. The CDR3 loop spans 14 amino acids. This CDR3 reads CASSLVDTGVEQYF. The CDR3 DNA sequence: TGTGCCAGCAGTCTCGTCGATACAGGGGTCGAGCAGTACTTC.

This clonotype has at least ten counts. In DNA, the CDR3 is TGTGCCAGCAGTTTGGGACTAGCGGGAGTCCAAGAGACCCAGTACTTC. This translates into CASSLGLAGVQETQYF. The chain has TRBV6-5 and TRBJ2-5; TRBD2 aligns across 14 bases. The CDR3 is 16 residues long. V was pared by 4 bases and J by 1 base, with 2 bases of the junction left unmatched. The germline CDR1 and CDR2 sequences are MNHEY and SVGAGI.

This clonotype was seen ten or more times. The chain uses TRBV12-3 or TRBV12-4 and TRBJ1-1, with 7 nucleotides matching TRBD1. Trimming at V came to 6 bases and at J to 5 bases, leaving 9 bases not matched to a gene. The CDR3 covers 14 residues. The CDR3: CASSRQGWGTEAFF. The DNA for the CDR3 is TGTGCCAGCAGCCGACAGGGTTGGGGGACTGAAGCTTTCTTT.

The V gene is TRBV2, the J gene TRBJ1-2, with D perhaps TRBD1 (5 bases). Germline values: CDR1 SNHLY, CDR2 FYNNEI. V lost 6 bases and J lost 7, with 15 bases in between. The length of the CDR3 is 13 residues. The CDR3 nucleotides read TGTGCCAGCAGGCCGGGGGAAGTAGGTGGCTACACCTTC. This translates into CASRPGEVGGYTF.

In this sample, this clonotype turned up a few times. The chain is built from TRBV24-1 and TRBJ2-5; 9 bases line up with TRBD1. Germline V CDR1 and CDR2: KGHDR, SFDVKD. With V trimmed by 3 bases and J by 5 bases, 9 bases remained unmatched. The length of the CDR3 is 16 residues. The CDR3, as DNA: TGTGCCACCAGTGATAGGTGGACAGGGGCGGGGGAGACCCAGTACTTC. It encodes CATSDRWTGAGETQYF.

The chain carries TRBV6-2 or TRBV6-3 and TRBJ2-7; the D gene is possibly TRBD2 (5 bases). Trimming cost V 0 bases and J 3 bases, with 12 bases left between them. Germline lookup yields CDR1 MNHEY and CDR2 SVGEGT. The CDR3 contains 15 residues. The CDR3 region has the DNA TGTGCCAGCAGTTACTCTTTACTAGATAGCTACGAGCAGTACTTC. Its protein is CASSYSLLDSYEQYF.

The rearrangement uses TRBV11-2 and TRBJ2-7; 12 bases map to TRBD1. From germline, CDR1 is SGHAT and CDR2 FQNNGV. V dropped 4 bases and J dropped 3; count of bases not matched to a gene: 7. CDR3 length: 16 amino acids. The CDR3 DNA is TGTGCCAGCAGCTCCCTGGGACAGGGGGCGGGCTACGAGCAGTACTTC. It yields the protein CASSSLGQGAGYEQYF.

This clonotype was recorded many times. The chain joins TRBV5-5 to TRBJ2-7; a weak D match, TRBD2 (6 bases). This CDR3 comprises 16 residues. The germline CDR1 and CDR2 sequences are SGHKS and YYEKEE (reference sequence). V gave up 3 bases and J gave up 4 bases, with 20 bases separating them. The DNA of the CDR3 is TGTGCCAGCAGCTCATCCCTGGAGACTAGTCGGTACGAGCAGTACTTC. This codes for CASSSSLETSRYEQYF.

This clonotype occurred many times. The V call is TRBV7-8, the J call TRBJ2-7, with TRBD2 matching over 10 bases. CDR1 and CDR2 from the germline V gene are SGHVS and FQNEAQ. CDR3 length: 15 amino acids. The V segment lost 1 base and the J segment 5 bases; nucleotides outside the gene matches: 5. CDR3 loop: CASSLELAGLNEQYF. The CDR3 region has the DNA TGTGCCAGCAGCTTAGAACTAGCGGGATTGAACGAGCAGTACTTC.

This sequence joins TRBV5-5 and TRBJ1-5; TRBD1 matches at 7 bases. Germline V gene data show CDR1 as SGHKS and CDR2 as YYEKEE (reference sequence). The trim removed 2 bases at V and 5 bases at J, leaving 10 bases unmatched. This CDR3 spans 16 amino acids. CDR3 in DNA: TGTGCCAGCAGCTTTCCGACAGGGCGGAACCATCAGCCCCAGCATTTT. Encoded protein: CASSFPTGRNHQPQHF. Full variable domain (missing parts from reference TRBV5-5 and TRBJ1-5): DAGVTQSPTHLIKTRGQQVTLRCSPISGHKSVSWYQQVLGQGPQFIFQYYEKEERGRGNFPDRFSARQFPNYSSELNVNALLLGDSALYLCASSFPTGRNHQPQHFGDGTRLSIL.

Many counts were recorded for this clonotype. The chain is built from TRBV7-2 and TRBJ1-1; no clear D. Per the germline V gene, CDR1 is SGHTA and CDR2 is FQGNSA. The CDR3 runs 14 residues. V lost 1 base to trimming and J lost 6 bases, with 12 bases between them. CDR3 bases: TGTGCCAGCAGCTTAGGACATACCTCCGCTGAAGCTTTCTTT. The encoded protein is CASSLGHTSAEAFF.

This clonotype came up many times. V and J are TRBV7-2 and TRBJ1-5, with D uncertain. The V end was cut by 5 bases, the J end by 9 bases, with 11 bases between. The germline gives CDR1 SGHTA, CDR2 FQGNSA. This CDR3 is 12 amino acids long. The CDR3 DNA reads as TGTGCCAGCAGCCTCGAAACCGGGCCCCAGCATTTT. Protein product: CASSLETGPQHF. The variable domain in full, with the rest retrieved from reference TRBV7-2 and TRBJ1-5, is GAGVSQSPSNKVTEKGKDVELRCDPISGHTALYWYRQSLGQGLEFLIYFQGNSAPDKSGLPSDRFSAERTGGSVSTLTIQRTQQEDSAVYLCASSLETGPQHFGDGTRLSIL.

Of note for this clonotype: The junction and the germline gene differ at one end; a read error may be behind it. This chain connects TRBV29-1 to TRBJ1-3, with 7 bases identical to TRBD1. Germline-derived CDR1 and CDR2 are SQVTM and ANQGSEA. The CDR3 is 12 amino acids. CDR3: CSIEGAGNTIYF. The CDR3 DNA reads TGCAGCATTGAGGGGGCCGGAAACACCATATATTTT.

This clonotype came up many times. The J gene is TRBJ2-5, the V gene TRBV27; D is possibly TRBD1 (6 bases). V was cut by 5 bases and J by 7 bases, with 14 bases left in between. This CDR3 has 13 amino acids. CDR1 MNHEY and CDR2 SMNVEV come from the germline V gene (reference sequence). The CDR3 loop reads CASSLGGPGTQYF. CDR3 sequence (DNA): TGTGCCAGCAGTCTAGGGGGACCCGGGACCCAGTACTTC.

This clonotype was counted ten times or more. CDR3 sequence reads: CASSPPGQGSQPQHF. DNA of the CDR3: TGTGCCAGCAGTCCACCGGGACAGGGAAGTCAGCCCCAGCATTTT. V and J are TRBV28 and TRBJ1-5, with 9 bases matching TRBD1. The CDR3 contains 15 residues. Germline V CDR1 and CDR2: MDHEN, SYDVKM. With V trimmed by 5 bases and J by 6 bases, 8 bases remained unmatched.